Below, 18 T cell receptor beta chains from the same sample are listed, as sequenced in a study of CD8+CD57+ T cells in acquired aplastic anemia. Patients included in sequencing had previously demonstrated CD8+CD57+ cell expansion by flow cytometry. It was genomic DNA that served as the template for profiling TCR beta VDJ and CDR3. Via MiXCR, TCRdb re-called the reads, giving one row per CDR3 protein. The table includes about 190,000 distinct CDR3 sequences, approximately 50% detected once. The sample was sorted CD4+, CD8+, or CD8+CD57+ T cells (not recorded which) from PBMCs. The receptors shown here come from a human donor with aplastic anemia.

This clonotype has at least ten counts. The chain uses TRBV5-1 and TRBJ2-3; the match to TRBD2 covers 11 bases. V was pared by 2 bases and J by 3 bases, with 5 bases of the junction left unmatched. Germline V gene sequence: CDR1 SGHRS, CDR2 YFSETQ. This CDR3 region has 16 residues. The CDR3 protein is CASSFSSSGRTDTQYF. CDR3 coding DNA: TGCGCCAGCAGCTTCTCCTCTAGCGGGAGGACAGATACGCAGTATTTT.

The chain couples TRBV20-1 to TRBJ2-1, with unresolved D. Trimming took off 6 bases at V and 9 bases at J, with 9 bases between the two ends. This CDR3 has 10 residues. CDR1 and CDR2 from the germline V gene are DFQATT and SNEGSKA (reference sequence). The CDR3 bases are TGCAGTGCATCGCCCGTTGAGCAGTTCTTC. This encodes CSASPVEQFF.

The chain carries TRBV25-1 and TRBJ2-7; 7 positions match TRBD2. The J segment lost 2 bases and the V segment lost 7 bases, leaving 8 bases of the junction unmatched. Per the germline V gene, CDR1 is MGHDK and CDR2 is SYGVNS. There are 14 residues in the CDR3. CDR3 DNA sequence: TGTGCCAGCAATAGGGAGGGTGAAGCCTACGAGCAGTACTTC. This gives the protein CASNREGEAYEQYF.

V gene TRBV12-3 or TRBV12-4 combines with J gene TRBJ1-2; tentatively, D is TRBD1 (5 bases). The germline V and J ends were trimmed by 1 base and 3 bases, with 9 bases remaining between them. This CDR3 is 14 amino acids long. In DNA form, the CDR3 reads TGTGCCAGCAGTTTAGGGTTAGGGGACTATGGCTACACCTTC. Translation gives CASSLGLGDYGYTF.

V usage is TRBV6-2 or TRBV6-3 and J usage is TRBJ2-5, with TRBD2 matching over 10 bases. V lost 6 bases, J lost 5 bases, and 12 bases stayed unmatched. This CDR3 spans 16 amino acids. CDR1 is MNHEY, CDR2 SVGEGT, per germline. The CDR3 DNA reads as TGTGCCAGCAGGAGACTAGCGGGTGGAGGTCGCGAGACCCAGTACTTC. Translation: CASRRLAGGGRETQYF.

This chain links TRBV7-8 with TRBJ2-3, with 9 positions matching TRBD2. The CDR3 runs 18 residues. Unmatched junction bases numbered 10, after V lost 3 bases and J lost 0 bases. Germline CDR1 is SGHVS and CDR2 is FQNEAQ. Here the CDR3 reads CASSLDSGGPSSTDTQYF. The CDR3, as DNA: TGTGCCAGCAGCTTGGATAGCGGGGGACCGTCTAGCACAGATACGCAGTATTTT.

The chain uses TRBV4-1 and TRBJ1-3; D is unclear. V shed 2 bases and J shed 3 bases, with 5 bases lying between them. CDR3 size: 13 residues. Germline V CDR1 and CDR2: MGHRA, YSYEKL. CDR3 protein: CASSQPNGNTIYF. CDR3 bases: TGCGCCAGCAGCCAACCGAATGGAAACACCATATATTTT.

This clonotype was seen only a few times. This sequence joins TRBV19 and TRBJ1-2; the match to TRBD1 covers 8 bases. CDR1 is LNHDA, CDR2 SQIVND, per germline (reference sequence). This CDR3 comprises 17 residues. Trimming took 5 bases from V and 2 from J; bases not matched to a gene: 13. Here the CDR3 reads CASSSRPGQDKNYGYTF. CDR3 in DNA: TGTGCCAGTAGTTCGAGACCGGGACAGGACAAAAACTATGGCTACACCTTC. The full variable domain, in which reference TRBV19 and TRBJ1-2 provide the parts outside the CDR3, is DGGITQSPKYLFRKEGQNVTLSCEQNLNHDAMYWYRQDPGQGLRLIYYSQIVNDFQKGDIAEGYSVSREKKESFPLTVTSAQKNPTAFYLCASSSRPGQDKNYGYTFGSGTRLTVV.

This clonotype occurred once. Here the CDR3 reads CASSLAKGEQYF. The DNA of the CDR3 is TGCGCCAGCAGCTTGGCCAAGGGCGAGCAGTACTTC. The gene calls are TRBV5-1 and TRBJ2-7; D is ambiguous. The CDR3 runs 12 residues. Trimming left V 0 bases short and J 6 bases short, with 7 bases between. CDR1 is SGHRS, CDR2 YFSETQ, per germline.

About this clonotype itself: A read error is likely, as this CDR3 ends without the conserved phenylalanine or tryptophan. The V and J genes are TRBV24-1 and TRBJ2-3; 9 nucleotides align to TRBD1. The CDR3 loop spans 16 amino acids. Germline CDR1 is KGHDR and CDR2 is SFDVKD. In DNA, the CDR3 is TGTGCCACCGGTGAGGGGACAGGGTTGGGCACAGATACGCAGTATCTT. It codes for CATGEGTGLGTDTQYL.

The V call is TRBV2, the J call TRBJ2-3, with D hard to call. The V gene's germline CDR1 is SNHLY and CDR2 FYNNEI. The CDR3 consists of 15 residues. V was cut by 6 bases and J by 0 bases, with 13 bases left in between. This CDR3 reads CASSLSPGSTDTQYF. CDR3 DNA: TGTGCCAGCAGCTTATCTCCCGGGAGCACAGATACGCAGTATTTT.

This clonotype was seen at least ten times. V gene TRBV11-2 combines with J gene TRBJ2-3, with 9 bases that match TRBD2. The J segment lost 1 base and the V segment lost 1 base, leaving 18 bases of the junction unmatched. The CDR3 is made up of 21 amino acids. The germline CDR1 and CDR2 sequences are SGHAT and FQNNGV. The CDR3 loop is CASSLGVLAGRRGLGTDTQYF. CDR3 in DNA: TGTGCCAGCAGCTTAGGCGTTCTAGCGGGAAGACGGGGGTTGGGCACAGATACGCAGTATTTT.

The chain employs TRBV7-6 and TRBJ1-6; D call uncertain. V was cut by 5 bases and J by 5 bases, with 4 bases left in between. CDR3 length equals 12 residues. Per germline, CDR1 SGHVS and CDR2 FNYEAQ. The CDR3 loop reads CASSHHNSPLHF. CDR3 DNA: TGTGCCAGCAGCCACCATAATTCACCCCTCCACTTT.

The table lists this clonotype with many counts. The chain combines TRBV5-6 with TRBJ1-1; the D gene is possibly TRBD1 (5 bases). The germline V gene has CDR1 SGHDT and CDR2 YYEEEE. This CDR3 contains 16 residues. V was shortened by 1 base and J by 4 bases, with 17 bases between the two germline ends. CDR3 loop: CASSLFGGVRSTEAFF. The CDR3 nucleotides read TGTGCCAGCAGCTTGTTCGGGGGGGTGAGGAGCACTGAAGCTTTCTTT. The variable domain in full, completed from reference TRBV5-6 and TRBJ1-1, reads DAGVTQSPTHLIKTRGQQVTLRCSPKSGHDTVSWYQQALGQGPQFIFQYYEEEERQRGNFPDRFSGHQFPNYSSELNVNALLLGDSALYLCASSLFGGVRSTEAFFGQGTRLTVV.

This clonotype was detected ten times or more. The J gene is TRBJ2-3, the V gene TRBV5-1; D is unclear. V shed 0 bases and J shed 6 bases, with 8 bases lying between them. Germline V gene data show CDR1 as SGHRS and CDR2 as YFSETQ. This CDR3 spans 13 amino acids. In nucleotides, the CDR3 is TGCGCCAGCAGCTTGGCCTGGCGTGATACGCAGTATTTT. Its protein product is CASSLAWRDTQYF.

CDR3 amino acids: CASSEDATGPTEQFF. CDR3 in DNA: TGTGCCAGCAGTGAAGACGCGACAGGCCCCACGGAGCAGTTCTTC. The chain recombines TRBV2 with TRBJ2-1; D may be TRBD1 (6 bases). Germline V lookup: CDR1 SNHLY, CDR2 FYNNEI. Trimming stripped 1 base from V and 10 bases from J, with 17 bases between. CDR3 length: 15 residues. The whole variable domain, remainder taken from reference TRBV2 and TRBJ2-1, is EPEVTQTPSHQVTQMGQEVILRCVPISNHLYFYWYRQILGQKVEFLVSFYNNEISEKSEIFDDQFSVERPDGSNFTLKIRSTKLEDSAMYFCASSEDATGPTEQFFGPGTRLTVL.

Ten or more counts support this clonotype. The chain combines TRBV19 with TRBJ1-1; tentative D call: TRBD1 (5 bases). Per germline, CDR1 LNHDA and CDR2 SQIVND (reference sequence). This CDR3 is built from 15 residues. The V end was cut by 6 bases, the J end by 6 bases, with 20 bases between. CDR3: CASSFSRDVRSEAFF. DNA for the CDR3: TGTGCCAGTAGCTTCTCCAGGGATGTTCGCTCTGAAGCTTTCTTT.

This clonotype was detected only a few times. The chain is built from TRBV12-3 or TRBV12-4 and TRBJ2-7; weak D call: TRBD2 (6 bases). V was trimmed by 5 bases and J by 1 base, leaving 18 bases between them. The CDR3 has 16 residues. The CDR3 DNA sequence: TGTGCCAGCAGTCCCCCGGGGGTAGCGGCATCCTACGAGCAGTACTTC. Translating it yields CASSPPGVAASYEQYF.